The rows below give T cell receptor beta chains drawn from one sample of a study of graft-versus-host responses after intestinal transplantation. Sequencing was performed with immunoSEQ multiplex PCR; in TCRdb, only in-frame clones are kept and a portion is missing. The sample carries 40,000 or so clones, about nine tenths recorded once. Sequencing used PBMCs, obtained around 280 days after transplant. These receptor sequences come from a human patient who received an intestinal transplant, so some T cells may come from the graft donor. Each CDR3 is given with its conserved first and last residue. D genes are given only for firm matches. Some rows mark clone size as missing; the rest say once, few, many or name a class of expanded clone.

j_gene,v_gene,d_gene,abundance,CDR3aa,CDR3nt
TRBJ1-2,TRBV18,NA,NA,CASSPPTSGHHGYTF,TGTGCCAGCTCACCACCCACGAGCGGGCATCATGGCTACACCTTC
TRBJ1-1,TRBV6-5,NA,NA,CASSYARSTEAFF,TGTGCCAGCAGTTACGCTAGGAGCACTGAAGCTTTCTTT
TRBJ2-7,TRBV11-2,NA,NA,CASSLDLGSSYEQYF,TGTGCCAGCAGCTTAGATCTCGGGAGCTCCTACGAGCAGTACTTC
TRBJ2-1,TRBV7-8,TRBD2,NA,CASTTGGGVIDEQFF,TGTGCCAGCACCACAGGCGGGGGGGTAATCGATGAGCAGTTCTTC
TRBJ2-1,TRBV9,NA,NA,CASSLGRAATYNEQFF,TGTGCCAGCAGCTTGGGAAGGGCGGCTACCTACAATGAGCAGTTCTTC
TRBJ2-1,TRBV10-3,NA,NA,CAVSDIRTSRYNEQFF,TGTGCCGTCAGTGATATTAGGACTTCCCGCTACAATGAGCAGTTCTTC
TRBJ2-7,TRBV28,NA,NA,CASRTNKRGMYEQYF,TGTGCCAGCAGGACGAACAAGAGGGGCATGTACGAGCAGTACTTC
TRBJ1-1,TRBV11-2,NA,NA,CASSLMGVEAFF,TGTGCCAGCAGCCTCATGGGGGTCGAAGCTTTCTTT
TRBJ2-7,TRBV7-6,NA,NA,CASSPGLWNEQYF,TGTGCCAGCAGCCCCGGGTTGTGGAACGAGCAGTACTTC
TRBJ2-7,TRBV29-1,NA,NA,CSGGEGAQAGAQYF,TGCAGCGGCGGGGAGGGGGCGCAGGCGGGAGCGCAGTACTTC
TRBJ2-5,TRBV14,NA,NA,CASSRLLGLKVETQYF,TGTGCCAGCAGCCGCTTATTAGGACTGAAGGTAGAGACCCAGTACTTC
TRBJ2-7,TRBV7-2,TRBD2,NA,CALGSGTASYEQYF,TGTGCCTTGGGGAGCGGGACTGCTTCCTACGAGCAGTACTTC
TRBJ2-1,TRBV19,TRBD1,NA,CASSIPGQGALF,TGTGCCAGTAGTATTCCGGGACAGGGGGCCCTCTTC
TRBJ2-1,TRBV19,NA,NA,CASSMVGPSGVYEQFF,TGTGCCAGTAGTATGGTGGGGCCCTCGGGTGTATATGAGCAGTTCTTC
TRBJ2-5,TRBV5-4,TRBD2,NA,CASSLRLAGGFRETQYF,TGTGCCAGCAGCTTGCGACTAGCGGGGGGTTTTCGGGAGACCCAGTACTTC
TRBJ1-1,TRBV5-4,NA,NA,CAISLVLGDKRPEAFF,TGTGCCATCAGCTTGGTCCTGGGCGACAAGAGGCCTGAAGCTTTCTTT
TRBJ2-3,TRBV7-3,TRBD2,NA,CASSPRRGGTDTQYF,TGTGCCAGCAGCCCACGTCGGGGGGGCACAGATACGCAGTATTTT
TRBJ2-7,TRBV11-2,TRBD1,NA,CASSLEQGYYEQYF,TGTGCCAGCAGCTTAGAACAGGGGTATTACGAGCAGTACTTC
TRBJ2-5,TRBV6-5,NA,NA,CASSYGRASPGTQYF,TGTGCCAGCAGTTACGGACGGGCCAGCCCGGGGACCCAGTACTTC
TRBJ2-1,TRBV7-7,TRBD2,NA,CASSLGLARYNEQFF,TGTGCCAGCAGCTTAGGACTAGCAAGGTACAATGAGCAGTTCTTC
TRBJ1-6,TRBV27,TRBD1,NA,CASSLVFRDSLLFNSPLHF,TGTGCCAGCAGTTTAGTCTTCCGGGACAGTTTGTTATTTAATTCACCCCTCCACTTT
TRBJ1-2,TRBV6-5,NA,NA,CASSYQEGVGGYTF,TGTGCCAGCAGTTACCAGGAGGGGGTTGGTGGCTACACCTTC
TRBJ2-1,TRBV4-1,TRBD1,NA,CASSQGGGQGFSLYEQFF,TGCGCCAGCAGCCAAGGGGGGGGACAGGGGTTTAGTCTATACGAGCAGTTCTTC
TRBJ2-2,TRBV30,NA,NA,CAWRLDLTGELFF,TGTGCCTGGAGGTTGGACCTCACCGGGGAGCTGTTTTTT
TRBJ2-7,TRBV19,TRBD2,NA,CASSIGGGAYEQYF,TGTGCCAGTAGTATTGGCGGGGGGGCCTACGAGCAGTACTTC
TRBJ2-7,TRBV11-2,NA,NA,CASSSPGAGFYEQYF,TGTGCCAGCAGCTCACCCGGGGCTGGTTTCTACGAGCAGTACTTC
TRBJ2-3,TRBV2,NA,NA,CASSEWRASTDTQYF,TGTGCCAGCAGTGAATGGAGAGCTAGCACAGATACGCAGTATTTT
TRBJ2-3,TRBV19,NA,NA,CASSTRDTQYF,TGTGCCAGTAGTACTAGGGATACGCAGTATTTT
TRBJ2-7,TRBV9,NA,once,CASSAGTESSYEQYF,TGTGCCAGCAGCGCCGGTACAGAAAGCTCCTACGAGCAGTACTTC